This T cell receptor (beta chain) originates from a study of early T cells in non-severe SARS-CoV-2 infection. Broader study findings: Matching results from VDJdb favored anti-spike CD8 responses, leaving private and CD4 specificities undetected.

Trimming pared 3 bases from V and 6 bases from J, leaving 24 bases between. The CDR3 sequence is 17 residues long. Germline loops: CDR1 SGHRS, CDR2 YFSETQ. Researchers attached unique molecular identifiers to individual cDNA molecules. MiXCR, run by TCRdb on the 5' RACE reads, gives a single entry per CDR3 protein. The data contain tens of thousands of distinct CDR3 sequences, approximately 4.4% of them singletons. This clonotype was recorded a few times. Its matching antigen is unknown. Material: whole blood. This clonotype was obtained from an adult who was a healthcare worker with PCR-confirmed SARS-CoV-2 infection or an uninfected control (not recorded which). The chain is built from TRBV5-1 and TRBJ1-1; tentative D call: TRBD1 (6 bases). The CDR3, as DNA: TGCGCCAGCAGCTCATCGCCGGGGGGGCAGTCGTCAGCTGAAGCTTTCTTT. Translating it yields CASSSSPGGQSSAEAFF.